These 7 T cell receptor beta chains were all obtained from the same sample, sequenced in a study of cytomegalovirus exposure and HLA in healthy donors. With 60 Vbeta and 13 Jbeta primers, the PCR was carried out. Data came from immunoSEQ multiplex PCR; TCRdb stores just in-frame clones and leaves some out. The sample holds approximately 90,000 clones, around 77% seen once. Sequencing was performed on PBMCs. These receptors were collected from a man aged 35 to 55 in good health and CMV-seronegative.

The V and J genes are TRBV2 and TRBJ1-5; 7 bases are a match to TRBD1. J gave up 4 bases and V 4 bases, and 7 bases lay outside the gene matches. The length of the CDR3 is 15 residues. From germline, CDR1 is SNHLY and CDR2 FYNNEI. This chain's CDR3 is CASSARQGLNQPQHF. In nucleotides, the CDR3 is TGTGCCAGCAGTGCGCGACAGGGACTTAATCAGCCCCAGCATTTT. The complete variable domain, with remaining parts taken from reference TRBV2 and TRBJ1-5, reads EPEVTQTPSHQVTQMGQEVILRCVPISNHLYFYWYRQILGQKVEFLVSFYNNEISEKSEIFDDQFSVERPDGSNFTLKIRSTKLEDSAMYFCASSARQGLNQPQHFGDGTRLSIL.

V gene TRBV7-7 combines with J gene TRBJ2-3; the match to TRBD2 covers 7 bases. This CDR3 spans 15 amino acids. Germline CDR1 reads SSHAT; CDR2 reads FNYEAQ (reference sequence). Trimming cost V 1 base and J 3 bases; bases outside gene matches: 4. The CDR3 nucleotides read TGTGCCAGCAGCTTAGTTGGCGGGAGTACAGATACGCAGTATTTT. Translated: CASSLVGGSTDTQYF.

The J gene is TRBJ2-1, the V gene TRBV4-1, with 7 bases that match TRBD2. Germline loops: CDR1 MGHRA, CDR2 YSYEKL. J was trimmed by 6 bases and V by 1 base; bases with no gene match: 9. The CDR3 is 16 residues long. In nucleotides, the CDR3 is TGCGCCAGCAGCCAAGGGGGGTGGGAGGGCCGCAATGAGCAGTTCTTC. This sequence encodes CASSQGGWEGRNEQFF.

The rearrangement links TRBV7-9 to TRBJ2-7; 10 bases are shared with TRBD1. Germline CDR1 is SEHNR and CDR2 is FQNEAQ (reference sequence). The CDR3 covers 13 residues. With 8 bases clipped from V and 6 bases from J, the junction kept 7 bases outside the gene matches. The CDR3 DNA reads as TGTGCCAGCTCTTCAGGACAGGGGGTCGAGCAGTACTTC. Protein product: CASSSGQGVEQYF.

In its sample, this clone was seen once. The rearrangement links TRBV2 to TRBJ1-4; 9 positions match TRBD1. Germline V gene lookup returns CDR1 SNHLY and CDR2 FYNNEI. After removal of 7 bases from V and 8 bases from J, the junction contained 8 bases not matched to a gene. This CDR3 spans 14 amino acids. The DNA of the CDR3 is TGTGCCAGCATTCCGGGACAGGGTCGGGAAAAACTGTTTTTT. It codes for CASIPGQGREKLFF.

The chain couples TRBV6-6 to TRBJ1-3; the D gene is possibly TRBD1 (5 bases). The CDR3 is made up of 16 amino acids. The germline CDR1 and CDR2 sequences are MNHNY and SVGAGI (reference sequence). V gave up 5 bases and J gave up 0 bases, with 14 bases separating them. CDR3 sequence reads: CASSGGGNLSGNTIYF. CDR3 nucleotides: TGTGCCAGCAGTGGGGGGGGGAATCTCTCTGGAAACACCATATATTTT.

The V and J genes are TRBV7-9 and TRBJ2-1, with 7 bases matching TRBD2. Germline V lookup: CDR1 SEHNR, CDR2 FQNEAQ (reference sequence). This CDR3 spans 16 amino acids. V lost 5 bases to trimming and J lost 4 bases; unmatched junction nucleotides: 11. DNA of the CDR3: TGTGCCAGCAGCCACCCTTGGCTAGCGGAATACAATGAGCAGTTCTTC. Protein product: CASSHPWLAEYNEQFF.